The entry below describes one T cell receptor (beta chain). This specimen comes from a study of blood T cell repertoires in COVID-19. The overall study: COVID-19 samples from acute and convalescent phases originated in the United States, Italy and Spain. From T cells, B-cell-depleted T cells, or PBMCs came the material, which was cDNA or gDNA.

Per the authors' pipeline: By means of reference gene primer amplification, nucleated cell counts were estimated. Profiling relied on immunoSEQ multiplex PCR, and the TCRdb table lists in-frame clones only, not all of them. V, J and clone size are taken as reported in that table, and D and trimming were inferred from the DNA itself. The sample gives about 210,000 clones, 92% of which show up once; roughly 1.2% is in the top ten. The CDR3 consists of 12 residues. Trimming left V 6 bases short and J 5 bases short, with 14 bases between. Germline-derived CDR1 and CDR2 are SQVTM and ANQGSEA. Sequenced: peripheral blood. The receptor was isolated from a man aged 25 to 45 with acute or convalescent COVID-19. V and J are TRBV29-1 and TRBJ2-7; D unresolved. CDR3 DNA: TGCAGCGTCCAGGCCGATTCGAACGAGCAGTACTTC. Amino acids: CSVQADSNEQYF.